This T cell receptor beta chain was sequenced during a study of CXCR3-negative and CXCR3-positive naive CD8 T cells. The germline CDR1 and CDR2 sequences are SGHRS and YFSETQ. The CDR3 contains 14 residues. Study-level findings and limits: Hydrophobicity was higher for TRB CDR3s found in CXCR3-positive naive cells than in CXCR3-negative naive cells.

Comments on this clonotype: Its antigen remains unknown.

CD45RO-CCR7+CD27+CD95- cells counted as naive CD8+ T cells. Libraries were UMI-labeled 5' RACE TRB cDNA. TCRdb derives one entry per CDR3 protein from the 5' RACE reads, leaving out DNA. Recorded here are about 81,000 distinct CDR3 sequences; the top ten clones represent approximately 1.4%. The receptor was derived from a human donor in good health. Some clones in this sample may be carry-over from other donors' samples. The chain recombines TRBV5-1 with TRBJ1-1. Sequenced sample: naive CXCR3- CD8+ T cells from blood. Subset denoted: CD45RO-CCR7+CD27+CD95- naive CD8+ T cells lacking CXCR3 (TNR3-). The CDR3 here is CASSFPGEGTEAFF.